These 22 T cell receptor beta chains share one sample of origin, sequenced in a study of T cell responses to AZD1222 COVID-19 vaccine. Libraries were prepared by immunoSEQ multiplex PCR; TCRdb keeps only in-frame clonotypes and omits some of them. Of under 150,000 clones listed, around 88% are singletons. The input for sequencing was peripheral blood, taken 28 days after the second AZD1222 dose. These receptors all come from an adult who received the AZD1222 COVID-19 vaccine.

The chain carries TRBV7-7 and TRBJ2-1; D gene uncertain. Trimming stripped 4 bases from V and 8 bases from J, with 12 bases between. From germline, CDR1 is SSHAT and CDR2 FNYEAQ (reference sequence). This CDR3 is 13 amino acids long. The CDR3 reads CASSSRLGYEQFF. The CDR3 region has the DNA TGTGCCAGCAGCTCCCGCCTCGGCTATGAGCAGTTCTTC.

The CDR3 loop reads CASSLSGAALETQYF. The CDR3 DNA is TGTGCCAGCAGCCTTAGCGGGGCCGCACTAGAGACCCAGTACTTC. The chain uses TRBV7-9 and TRBJ2-5, with 8 nucleotides matching TRBD2. The germline CDR1 and CDR2 sequences are SEHNR and FQNEAQ (reference sequence). The ends lost 5 bases at V and 4 bases at J; junction bases unmatched: 9. CDR3 length: 15 amino acids.

The J gene is TRBJ2-2, the V gene TRBV7-2; a weak D match, TRBD2 (6 bases). The CDR3 is made up of 14 amino acids. The V end lost 1 base, the J end lost 3 bases, and 6 bases lay between the germline ends. Germline values: CDR1 SGHTA, CDR2 FQGNSA. The CDR3 DNA reads TGTGCCAGCAGCTTAGGGGGGGACACCGGGGAGCTGTTTTTT. This gives the protein CASSLGGDTGELFF.

V is TRBV3-1 (or the pseudogene TRBV3-2) and J is TRBJ1-1; D remains ambiguous. Trimming took off 3 bases at V and 6 bases at J, with 14 bases between the two ends. CDR3 length: 14 residues. Germline loops: CDR1 LGHDT, CDR2 YNNKEL (reference sequence). The CDR3 DNA reads as TGTGCCAGCAGCCAGGGTCAGGTTGGGGCTGAAGCTTTCTTT. Its translation is CASSQGQVGAEAFF.

The rearrangement links TRBV29-1 to TRBJ2-5; D possibly uses TRBD1 or TRBD2 (6 bases each). V lost 5 bases to trimming and J lost 5 bases, with 12 bases between them. Germline V gene sequence: CDR1 SQVTM, CDR2 ANQGSEA. The CDR3 consists of 12 residues. The CDR3 DNA is TGCAGCGTTCTTCGGGGGCTGGAGACCCAGTACTTC. Amino acid sequence: CSVLRGLETQYF.

This chain uses TRBV7-2 with TRBJ1-2; D remains unclear. Germline loops: CDR1 SGHTA, CDR2 FQGNSA. This CDR3 has 11 amino acids. V shed 3 bases and J shed 1 base, with 0 bases lying between them. CDR3 sequence (DNA): TGTGCCAGCAGCTTTAACTATGGCTACACCTTC. Amino acids: CASSFNYGYTF.

The chain employs TRBV6-5 and TRBJ2-1; TRBD1 agrees at 8 bases. The CDR3 length is 13 residues. Looked up from germline, CDR1 is MNHEY and CDR2 is SVGAGI. With V trimmed by 7 bases and J by 7 bases, 6 bases remained unmatched. The DNA for the CDR3 is TGTGCCAGCACCTCATACAGGGGGAATGAGCAGTTCTTC. Protein product: CASTSYRGNEQFF.

The rearrangement uses TRBV28 and TRBJ2-7; the D is unclear. V lost 3 bases and J 6 bases, leaving 15 bases between the germline ends. Germline CDR1 reads MDHEN; CDR2 reads SYDVKM. The CDR3 extends over 14 amino acids. The CDR3 region is CASSLIGMTAEQYF. In DNA form, the CDR3 reads TGTGCCAGCAGTTTGATTGGGATGACGGCCGAGCAGTACTTC.

V usage is TRBV6-6 and J usage is TRBJ1-1; weak D call: TRBD1 (6 bases). Trimming took off 2 bases at V and 0 bases at J, with 13 bases between the two ends. The V gene's germline CDR1 is MNHNY and CDR2 SVGAGI (reference sequence). The CDR3 runs 16 residues. As DNA, the CDR3 is TGTGCCAGCAGTTACGTTGCAGGGGCTGTGAACACTGAAGCTTTCTTT. Its protein is CASSYVAGAVNTEAFF.

Only one count was recorded for this clone. V gene TRBV11-2 combines with J gene TRBJ2-7; D unresolved. V was pared by 5 bases and J by 0 bases, with 17 bases between. This CDR3 contains 16 residues. Per germline, CDR1 SGHAT and CDR2 FQNNGV. CDR3 sequence (DNA): TGTGCCAGCAGCAGTCCGGGCGAATATTTCTCCTACGAGCAGTACTTC. Translating gives CASSSPGEYFSYEQYF.

The V gene is TRBV5-1, the J gene TRBJ1-1; perhaps TRBD1 as D (5 bases). Trimming left V 5 bases short and J 1 base short, with 9 bases between. Germline V gives CDR1 SGHRS, CDR2 YFSETQ. The length of the CDR3 is 13 residues. In DNA form, the CDR3 reads TGCGCCAGCAGACAGCAGGGGAACACTGAAGCTTTCTTT. Translating it yields CASRQQGNTEAFF.

CDR3 bases: TGTGCCAGCATCAAACCGGGACAGTACTACGAGCAGTACTTC. The encoded protein is CASIKPGQYYEQYF. The rearrangement links TRBV27 to TRBJ2-7, with 7 bases aligning to TRBD1. This CDR3 contains 14 residues. CDR1 and CDR2 from the germline V gene are MNHEY and SMNVEV (reference sequence). The V segment lost 7 bases and the J segment 3 bases; nucleotides outside the gene matches: 9.

The CDR3 loop is CASSYETGRAFF. CDR3 coding DNA: TGTGCCAGCAGTTACGAGACAGGGAGAGCTTTCTTT. This chain joins TRBV6-5 and TRBJ1-1, with TRBD1 identical over 7 bases. Trimming at V came to 2 bases and at J to 10 bases, leaving 4 bases not matched to a gene. The CDR3 loop spans 12 amino acids. Germline CDR1 MNHEY, CDR2 SVGAGI.

This chain connects TRBV7-2 to TRBJ2-1; 8 bases match TRBD2. This CDR3 region has 15 residues. V shed 5 bases and J 4 bases; nucleotides not matched to a gene: 7. Germline V gene lookup returns CDR1 SGHTA and CDR2 FQGNSA. The CDR3 DNA is TGTGCCAGCAGCCCAGCGGGGGCCCTTTACAATGAGCAGTTCTTC. Translating gives CASSPAGALYNEQFF.

This chain connects TRBV5-1 to TRBJ1-1; D is perhaps TRBD1 (6 bases). The CDR3 totals 15 residues. Looked up from germline, CDR1 is SGHRS and CDR2 is YFSETQ. V was pared by 4 bases and J by 8 bases, with 21 bases between. As DNA, the CDR3 is TGCGCCAGCAGCCCAATCTTCAGGGGAGGGTTAGAAGCTTTCTTT. Translating gives CASSPIFRGGLEAFF.

The chain recombines TRBV3-1 (or the pseudogene TRBV3-2) with TRBJ1-6; D not certain. Trimming left V 4 bases short and J 5 bases short, with 12 bases between. The germline V gene encodes CDR1 LGHDT and CDR2 YNNKEL (reference sequence). The CDR3 has 15 amino acids. CDR3 in amino acids: CASSPLGGNNSPLHF. The CDR3 DNA follows: TGTGCCAGCAGCCCCCTGGGCGGGAATAATTCACCCCTCCACTTT.

This sequence joins TRBV12-3 or TRBV12-4 and TRBJ1-2; D is perhaps TRBD1 (6 bases). CDR3 size: 13 residues. Deletions cut 6 bases from V and 3 bases from J, with 11 bases between. The CDR3 DNA follows: TGTGCCAGCAGGGAAGGGACACACTATGGCTACACCTTC. It codes for CASREGTHYGYTF.

This clone has just one count. CDR3 sequence reads: CASRSLGGISYEQYF. DNA of the CDR3: TGTGCCAGCAGGTCCCTGGGGGGGATCTCCTACGAGCAGTACTTC. The V call is TRBV2, the J call TRBJ2-7; 7 nucleotides agree with TRBD2. V was clipped by 6 bases and J by 0 bases; unmatched bases: 8. Germline CDR1 reads SNHLY; CDR2 reads FYNNEI. The CDR3 covers 15 residues.

The V and J genes are TRBV19 and TRBJ2-7; D ambiguous. This CDR3 region has 12 residues. Germline lookup yields CDR1 LNHDA and CDR2 SQIVND (reference sequence). V was cut by 10 bases and J by 6 bases, with 16 bases left in between. DNA for the CDR3: TGTGCCACCCAAGGACGTTTAGGCGAGCAGTACTTC. It yields the protein CATQGRLGEQYF.

The CDR3 region has the DNA TGTGCCACCAGCAGAGATCTTTCCCGACAAGAGACCCAGTACTTC. Its translation is CATSRDLSRQETQYF. V is TRBV15 and J is TRBJ2-5; D is unclear. The CDR3 runs 15 residues. V lost 0 bases and J lost 2, with 10 bases in between. The V gene's germline CDR1 is LNHNV and CDR2 YYDKDF (reference sequence). The variable domain in full, with the rest retrieved from reference TRBV15 and TRBJ2-5, is DAMVIQNPRYQVTQFGKPVTLSCSQTLNHNVMYWYQQKSSQAPKLLFHYYDKDFNNEADTPDNFQSRRPNTSFCFLDIRSPGLGDTAMYLCATSRDLSRQETQYFGPGTRLLVL.

The chain employs TRBV11-2 and TRBJ1-5; maybe TRBD1 (6 bases). The CDR3 is 13 amino acids. Trimming stripped 1 base from V and 5 bases from J, with 6 bases between. The V gene's germline CDR1 is SGHAT and CDR2 FQNNGV. The CDR3 DNA follows: TGTGCCAGCAGCTTAGGGGGGCATCAGCCCCAGCATTTT. Amino acid sequence: CASSLGGHQPQHF.

The genes are TRBV7-6 and TRBJ1-1; D is perhaps TRBD1 (5 bases). V gave up 3 bases and J gave up 1 base, with 24 bases separating them. The germline V gene has CDR1 SGHVS and CDR2 FNYEAQ. The CDR3 is 19 amino acids. The CDR3 DNA is TGTGCCAGCAGCTTTCTCCCCTTTTCCTCGGCGACAGAGAACACTGAAGCTTTCTTT. It specifies CASSFLPFSSATENTEAFF.